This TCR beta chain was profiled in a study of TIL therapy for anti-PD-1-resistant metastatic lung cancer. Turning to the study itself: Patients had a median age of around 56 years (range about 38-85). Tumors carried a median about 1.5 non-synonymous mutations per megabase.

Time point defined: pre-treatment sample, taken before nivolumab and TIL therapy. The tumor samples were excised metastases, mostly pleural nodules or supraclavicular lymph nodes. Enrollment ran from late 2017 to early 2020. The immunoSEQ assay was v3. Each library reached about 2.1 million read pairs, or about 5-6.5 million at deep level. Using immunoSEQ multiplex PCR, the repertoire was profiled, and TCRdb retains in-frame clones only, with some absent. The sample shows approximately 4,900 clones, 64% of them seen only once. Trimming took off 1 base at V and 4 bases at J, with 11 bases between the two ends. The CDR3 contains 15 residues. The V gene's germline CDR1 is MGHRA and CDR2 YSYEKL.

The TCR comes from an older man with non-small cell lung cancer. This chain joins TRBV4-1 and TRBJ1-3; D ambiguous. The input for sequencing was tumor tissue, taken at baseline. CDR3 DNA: TGCGCCAGCAGCCAAGTCCGGAATCTCGGAAACACCATATATTTT. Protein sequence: CASSQVRNLGNTIYF.